The 29 T cell receptor beta chains below all came from one sample that was sequenced in a study of shared clonotypes between healthy human individuals (dated by TCRdb to the early 2020s). Receptors were amplified or captured by the immunoSEQ multiplex PCR assay. The clones in this table, taken by TCRdb from immuneACCESS, are in-frame only. Not every clone is retained; where verified, under half of the shortfall comes from an unresolved V gene, and the cause of the rest is unknown. The table for this sample lists 550,000 to 600,000 clones; 98% of them were counted only once. Of the sample, more than 0.3% falls within the top ten clones. For the CD8 naive samples, CD45RO-negative cells were positively selected for CCR7, yielding a CD45RA+CCR7+ population from which TemRA cells were excluded. Material: naive CD8+ T cells sorted from blood. The meaning of the sample's cell subset or site label: CD45RA+CCR7+. All receptors come from a man in his thirties or forties in good health.

The V and J genes are TRBV13 and TRBJ1-4; D gene ambiguous. CDR1 is PRHDT, CDR2 FYEKMQ, per germline (reference sequence). V was cut by 5 bases and J by 2 bases, with 18 bases left in between. This CDR3 has 17 amino acids. CDR3 amino acids: CASSPPGEAGTNEKLFF. DNA of the CDR3: TGTGCCAGCAGCCCTCCGGGAGAGGCGGGGACTAATGAAAAACTGTTTTTT.

This rearrangement joins TRBV28 to TRBJ2-1; weak D call: TRBD2 (5 bases). The V end was cut by 3 bases, the J end by 5 bases, with 11 bases between. The germline V gene encodes CDR1 MDHEN and CDR2 SYDVKM. The CDR3 has 14 amino acids. This CDR3 is CASSFEGSNNEQFF. The DNA of the CDR3 is TGTGCCAGCAGTTTCGAGGGTTCTAACAATGAGCAGTTCTTC.

Only one count was recorded for this clone. The CDR3 here is CASRSFPLPITGANTGELFF. The CDR3 region has the DNA TGTGCCAGCAGAAGTTTTCCCCTACCAATAACAGGGGCAAACACCGGGGAGCTGTTTTTT. The chain combines TRBV27 with TRBJ2-2; 7 nucleotides agree with TRBD1. The germline V gene encodes CDR1 MNHEY and CDR2 SMNVEV (reference sequence). The trim removed 6 bases at V and 2 bases at J, leaving 21 bases unmatched. The CDR3 has 20 amino acids.

CDR3 coding DNA: TGTGCCAGCAGTCGCAGACTAGCGGGATCCTACGAGCAGTACTTC. This translates into CASSRRLAGSYEQYF. The J gene is TRBJ2-7, the V gene TRBV7-2; 11 bases are shared with TRBD2. After removal of 6 bases from V and 1 base from J, the junction contained 5 bases not matched to a gene. The CDR3 runs 15 residues. The germline gives CDR1 SGHTA, CDR2 FQGNSA.

J is TRBJ1-1 and V is TRBV15; unclear D gene. Germline V CDR1 and CDR2: LNHNV, YYDKDF (reference sequence). This CDR3 comprises 13 residues. V shed 3 bases and J shed 2 bases, with 7 bases lying between them. The CDR3 nucleotides read TGTGCCACCAGCAGTCGGGGTAACACTGAAGCTTTCTTT. It encodes CATSSRGNTEAFF.

This clone was detected only once. DNA of the CDR3: TGTGCCAGCAGCCTGTTGGGGGCTGCTAATGAAAAACTGTTTTTT. This codes for CASSLLGAANEKLFF. This chain joins TRBV27 and TRBJ1-4, with a weak D call TRBD1 (6 bases). This CDR3 contains 15 residues. The V gene lost 6 bases and the J gene lost 3 bases, with 14 bases spanning the gap. Germline assignment: CDR1 MNHEY and CDR2 SMNVEV (reference sequence).

V gene TRBV19 combines with J gene TRBJ1-2, with TRBD1 as a possible D gene (5 bases). CDR3 length equals 14 residues. V lost 2 bases, J lost 3 bases, and 10 bases lay in between. Germline V lookup: CDR1 LNHDA, CDR2 SQIVND (reference sequence). CDR3 sequence (DNA): TGTGCCAGTAGTATATTCGGGGACTACTATGGCTACACCTTC. Its translation: CASSIFGDYYGYTF.

The rearrangement links TRBV11-2 to TRBJ2-7; TRBD1 or TRBD2 may be the D gene (6 bases each). V lost 5 bases and J lost 2, with 22 bases in between. Germline V gene lookup returns CDR1 SGHAT and CDR2 FQNNGV. The CDR3 sequence is 17 residues long. Written as DNA, the CDR3 is TGTGCCAGCAGCGCCCAGAACAGGGACTTCTCACCCTACGAGCAGTACTTC. Translation: CASSAQNRDFSPYEQYF.

This chain connects TRBV27 to TRBJ2-1; 12 positions agree with TRBD2. CDR3 length: 18 residues. The germline V gene has CDR1 MNHEY and CDR2 SMNVEV (reference sequence). The ends lost 6 bases at V and 3 bases at J; junction bases unmatched: 12. CDR3 in DNA: TGTGCCAGCAGCAGACTAGCGGGAGATCCTCCTTTCTACAATGAGCAGTTCTTC. It codes for CASSRLAGDPPFYNEQFF.

The gene calls are TRBV7-9 and TRBJ2-5, with D possibly being TRBD1 (5 bases). CDR3 size: 15 residues. Germline V gene data show CDR1 as SEHNR and CDR2 as FQNEAQ (reference sequence). Trimming took 2 bases from V and 1 from J, leaving 11 bases between them. The CDR3 DNA reads as TGTGCCAGCAGCTTATTTATTGGGGCCCAAGAGACCCAGTACTTC. Residues: CASSLFIGAQETQYF.

The chain employs TRBV7-3 and TRBJ2-1; TRBD1 matches 7 bases. Germline loops: CDR1 SGHTA, CDR2 FQGTGA. Trimming cost V 3 bases and J 5 bases; bases outside gene matches: 10. CDR3 size: 16 residues. CDR3 sequence: CASSFPPGQINNEQFF. CDR3 nucleotides: TGTGCCAGCAGCTTCCCACCGGGACAGATAAACAATGAGCAGTTCTTC.

The J gene is TRBJ2-7, the V gene TRBV5-6; 7 nucleotides line up with TRBD2. Germline assignment: CDR1 SGHDT and CDR2 YYEEEE. The CDR3 runs 14 residues. With 2 bases clipped from V and 0 bases from J, the junction kept 2 bases outside the gene matches. CDR3 nucleotides: TGTGCCAGCAGCTTTGCGGGAGCCTCCTACGAGCAGTACTTC. This codes for CASSFAGASYEQYF.

The chain carries TRBV7-9 and TRBJ2-7, with 8 positions matching TRBD2. V gave up 3 bases and J gave up 3 bases; unmatched junction bases: 7. CDR1 is SEHNR and CDR2 is FQNEAQ in the germline V gene (reference sequence). The CDR3 has 15 amino acids. CDR3 in amino acids: CASSLGGLASYEQYF. The CDR3 DNA sequence: TGTGCCAGCAGCTTGGGAGGACTAGCAAGCTACGAGCAGTACTTC.

This rearrangement joins TRBV27 to TRBJ1-4; D gene uncertain. This CDR3 is built from 14 residues. The germline gives CDR1 MNHEY, CDR2 SMNVEV (reference sequence). V was clipped by 0 bases and J by 3 bases, with 5 bases between them. The CDR3 bases are TGTGCCAGCAGTTTATCATTTGCTAATGAAAAACTGTTTTTT. Translating it yields CASSLSFANEKLFF.

V gene TRBV5-4 combines with J gene TRBJ2-6; D remains ambiguous. V lost 2 bases and J 0 bases, leaving 12 bases between the germline ends. The CDR3 extends over 17 amino acids. The germline gives CDR1 SGHNT, CDR2 YYREEE (reference sequence). The chain's CDR3 is CASSFPGESSGANVLTF. The CDR3 nucleotides are TGTGCCAGCAGCTTTCCTGGGGAAAGCTCTGGGGCCAACGTCCTGACTTTC. The full variable domain, completed using reference TRBV5-4 and TRBJ2-6, is ETGVTQSPTHLIKTRGQQVTLRCSSQSGHNTVSWYQQALGQGPQFIFQYYREEENGRGNFPPRFSGLQFPNYSSELNVNALELDDSALYLCASSFPGESSGANVLTFGAGSRLTVL.

V and J are TRBV19 and TRBJ1-1; tentative D call: TRBD1 (5 bases). This CDR3 comprises 13 residues. Germline V gene lookup returns CDR1 LNHDA and CDR2 SQIVND (reference sequence). Trimming took off 9 bases at V and 0 bases at J, with 11 bases between the two ends. The CDR3 loop reads CARGVRMNTEAFF. Written as DNA, the CDR3 is TGTGCCAGAGGGGTTCGGATGAACACTGAAGCTTTCTTT.

The CDR3 spells CASRPRTDSTNWYF. CDR3 nucleotides: TGTGCCAGCAGGCCGCGGACGGACTCTACGAATTGGTACTTC. This chain connects TRBV7-9 to TRBJ2-7; possibly TRBD2 for D (5 bases). The germline V and J ends were trimmed by 6 bases and 12 bases, with 24 bases remaining between them. The CDR3 is 14 amino acids. From germline, CDR1 is SEHNR and CDR2 FQNEAQ (reference sequence).

The chain joins TRBV7-8 to TRBJ2-1; TRBD2 matches 7 bases. Germline V lookup: CDR1 SGHVS, CDR2 FQNEAQ. The CDR3 contains 14 residues. V lost 1 base and J lost 7; bases outside the gene matches: 4. CDR3 coding DNA: TGTGCCAGCAGCTTAGGGCGGGGGAAAAATGAGCAGTTCTTC. It translates to CASSLGRGKNEQFF.

The chain combines TRBV6-5 with TRBJ1-2; D unresolved. This CDR3 contains 14 residues. V shed 0 bases and J shed 7 bases, with 12 bases lying between them. Germline assignment: CDR1 MNHEY and CDR2 SVGAGI. The CDR3: CASSYSVSLGGYTF. CDR3 nucleotides: TGTGCCAGCAGTTACTCGGTCAGCCTGGGTGGCTACACCTTC.

The chain has TRBV7-9 and TRBJ2-1; D might be TRBD2 (5 bases). V shed 1 base and J shed 2 bases, with 9 bases lying between them. The CDR3 spans 15 residues. Germline V gene sequence: CDR1 SEHNR, CDR2 FQNEAQ (reference sequence). This CDR3 is CASSLVIGAYNEQFF. In DNA form, the CDR3 reads TGTGCCAGCAGCTTAGTCATCGGGGCCTACAATGAGCAGTTCTTC.

This clone occurred once. V usage is TRBV29-1 and J usage is TRBJ2-1; 8 bases fit TRBD2. The J segment lost 4 bases and the V segment lost 1 base, leaving 6 bases of the junction unmatched. Germline assignment: CDR1 SQVTM and CDR2 ANQGSEA. The CDR3 is made up of 15 amino acids. CDR3 amino acids: CSVEGEAGEYNEQFF. The CDR3 coding sequence is TGCAGCGTTGAAGGTGAAGCGGGAGAATACAATGAGCAGTTCTTC.

In the case of this clone: This sample also contains other DNA sequences that code for the same CDR3. The rearrangement joins TRBV5-1 to TRBJ2-1, with D uncertain. The CDR3 sequence is 13 residues long. The germline gives CDR1 SGHRS, CDR2 YFSETQ. Trimming took 0 bases from V and 4 from J, leaving 5 bases between them. CDR3 region: CASSLGGYNEQFF. CDR3 coding DNA: TGCGCCAGCAGCTTGGGTGGGTACAATGAGCAGTTCTTC. Full variable domain (remainder filled in from reference TRBV5-1 and TRBJ2-1): KAGVTQTPRYLIKTRGQQVTLSCSPISGHRSVSWYQQTPGQGLQFLFEYFSETQRNKGNFPGRFSGRQFSNSRSEMNVSTLELGDSALYLCASSLGGYNEQFFGPGTRLTVL.

This chain joins TRBV28 and TRBJ2-2, with 11 bases fitting TRBD2. Germline V gene sequence: CDR1 MDHEN, CDR2 SYDVKM. This CDR3 has 16 residues. After removal of 6 bases from V and 5 bases from J, the junction contained 8 bases not matched to a gene. DNA of the CDR3: TGTGCCAGCAGGCAGGCTAGCGGGAGGCGGACCGGGGAGCTGTTTTTT. Protein: CASRQASGRRTGELFF.

The chain uses TRBV4-1 and TRBJ2-7; 11 bases agree with TRBD2. V lost 4 bases and J lost 3; bases outside the gene matches: 5. This CDR3 is built from 15 residues. From germline, CDR1 is MGHRA and CDR2 YSYEKL. CDR3 nucleotide sequence: TGCGCCAGCAGCCCGACTAGCGGGACTCTCTACGAGCAGTACTTC. Its translation: CASSPTSGTLYEQYF.

This clone was recorded only once. V usage is TRBV29-1 and J usage is TRBJ2-7, with TRBD2 identical over 11 bases. V dropped 4 bases and J dropped 2; count of bases not matched to a gene: 10. CDR1 and CDR2 from the germline V gene are SQVTM and ANQGSEA. This CDR3 contains 16 residues. The CDR3 bases are TGCAGCGTTGTACCGCTCGGACTAGCGGGCACCTACGAGCAGTACTTC. Its translation is CSVVPLGLAGTYEQYF.

The chain recombines TRBV7-9 with TRBJ2-1; no definite D call. The germline V gene has CDR1 SEHNR and CDR2 FQNEAQ (reference sequence). Trimming shortened V by 5 bases and J by 7 bases, and 12 bases separated the two germline ends. The CDR3 is 13 residues long. CDR3 in amino acids: CASSDSLTNEQFF. The CDR3 region has the DNA TGTGCCAGCAGCGACTCCCTTACTAATGAGCAGTTCTTC.

The rearrangement links TRBV9 to TRBJ2-3, with 10 bases matching TRBD2. CDR3 length: 15 residues. With 3 bases clipped from V and 2 bases from J, the junction kept 3 bases outside the gene matches. Germline values: CDR1 SGDLS, CDR2 YYNGEE. CDR3 sequence (DNA): TGTGCCAGCAGCGCTAGCGGGAGCAACACAGATACGCAGTATTTT. Its translation: CASSASGSNTDTQYF.

The CDR3 sequence is CASSLRRESNQPQHF. The CDR3 nucleotides are TGTGCCAGCAGTTTGCGCCGGGAAAGCAATCAGCCCCAGCATTTT. The chain carries TRBV28 and TRBJ1-5; D gene unclear. Germline CDR1 reads MDHEN; CDR2 reads SYDVKM. Trimming cost V 3 bases and J 1 base, with 10 bases left between them. The CDR3 covers 15 residues.

The chain recombines TRBV27 with TRBJ2-7, with a possible D match to TRBD2 (6 bases). The CDR3 length is 16 residues. V lost 5 bases and J 4 bases, leaving 21 bases between the germline ends. Per germline, CDR1 MNHEY and CDR2 SMNVEV (reference sequence). CDR3 protein: CASSIIRRGLKYEQYF. The CDR3 bases are TGTGCCAGCAGTATTATTCGGAGGGGTTTGAAATACGAGCAGTACTTC.